Described below is a single TCR beta chain sequence and its context. The antigen is not known. TCRdb reprocessed the reads via MiXCR and lists one record per CDR3 protein. The sample lists 370,000 or so distinct CDR3 sequences, about 32% occurring once. This record belongs to a study of T cell repertoires in cytomegalovirus infection. Study-level information: Recently identified HLA-C-restricted CMV epitopes and well-studied HLA-B-restricted CMV epitopes were used by the study. TCR beta signatures that were public indicated CMV infection and matching HLA type.

The CDR3 covers 15 residues. The V gene lost 4 bases and the J gene lost 5 bases, with 15 bases spanning the gap. Germline V gene lookup returns CDR1 SGHTA and CDR2 FQGTGA. Findings and caveats of the study: CMV-specific TCR beta clonotypes restricted by HLA-C dominated the ex vivo response. The cumulative frequency of public TCR beta families identified carriers of CMV plus the relevant HLA.

This specimen consisted of cultured PBMCs, obtained from culture after CMV antigen stimulation. This TCR was sampled from a human donor in good health (CMV status not recorded). Some clones in this sample may be carry-over from other donors' samples. The rearrangement links TRBV7-3 to TRBJ2-1; D is perhaps TRBD2 (6 bases). The CDR3 sequence: CASSSRSGGDNEQFF. The CDR3 DNA reads as TGTGCCAGCAGCTCGCGTAGCGGAGGGGACAATGAGCAGTTCTTC. Filled out from reference TRBV7-3 and TRBJ2-1, the complete variable domain reads GAGVSQTPSNKVTEKGKYVELRCDPISGHTALYWYRQSLGQGPEFLIYFQGTGAADDSGLPNDRFFAVRPEGSVSTLKIQRTERGDSAVYLCASSSRSGGDNEQFFGPGTRLTVL.